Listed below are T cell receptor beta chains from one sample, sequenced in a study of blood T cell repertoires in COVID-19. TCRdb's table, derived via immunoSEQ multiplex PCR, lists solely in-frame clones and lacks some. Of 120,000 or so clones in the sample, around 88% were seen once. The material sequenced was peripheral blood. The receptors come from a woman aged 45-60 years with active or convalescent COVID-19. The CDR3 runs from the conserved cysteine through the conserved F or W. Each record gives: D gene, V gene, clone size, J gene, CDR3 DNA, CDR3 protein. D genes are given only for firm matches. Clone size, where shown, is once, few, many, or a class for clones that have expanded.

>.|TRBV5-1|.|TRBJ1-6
TGCGCCAGCAGCGAACTTAAACCAGGGGTTAATTCACCCCTCCACTTT
CASSELKPGVNSPLHF
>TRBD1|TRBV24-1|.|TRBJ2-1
TGTGCCACCAGTGATTTAACAGGGGCCCCGGTGGGTGAGCAGTTCTTC
CATSDLTGAPVGEQFF
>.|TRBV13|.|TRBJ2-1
TGTGCCAGCAGCCCGCGGACAGTTAGTGAGCAGTTCTTC
CASSPRTVSEQFF
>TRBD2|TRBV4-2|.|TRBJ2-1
TGTGCCAGCAGCCGCCTACTAGCGGGATACAATGAGCAGTTCTTC
CASSRLLAGYNEQFF
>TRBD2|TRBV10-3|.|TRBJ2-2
TGTGCCATCAGCGGCGGGGGAGCGGGAGACAACACCGGGGAGCTGTTTTTT
CAISGGGAGDNTGELFF
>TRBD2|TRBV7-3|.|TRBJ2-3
TGTGCCAGCAGCTCCGTCCCCAGCGGGAGGTGGGATACGCAGTATTTT
CASSSVPSGRWDTQYF
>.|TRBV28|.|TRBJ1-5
TGTGCCAGCAGCGTAGGAGGGCAGCCCCAGCATTTT
CASSVGGQPQHF
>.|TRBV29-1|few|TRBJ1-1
TGCAGCGTCTCGACAGGTGGAGAAGCTTTCTTT
CSVSTGGEAFF
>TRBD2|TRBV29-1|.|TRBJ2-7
TGCAGCGTTACCACAGGGGCGGGAGGGCCCTACGAGCAGTACTTC
CSVTTGAGGPYEQYF
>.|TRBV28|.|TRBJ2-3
TGTGCCAGCAGTTCCGGGACTGTCGATACGCAGTATTTT
CASSSGTVDTQYF
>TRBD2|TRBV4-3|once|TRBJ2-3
TGCGCCAGCAGCCCTCGGGAGGGGGACACAGATACGCAGTATTTT
CASSPREGDTDTQYF
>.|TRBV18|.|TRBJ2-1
TGTGCCAGCTCACCAAGTCGGCAGGGTCGGAATGAGCAGTTCTTC
CASSPSRQGRNEQFF
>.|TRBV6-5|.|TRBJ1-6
TGTGCCAGCAGGGTTTTAGCTAACCTCCACTTT
CASRVLANLHF
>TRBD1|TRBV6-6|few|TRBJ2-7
TGTGCCAGCAGTCTCAGGGGGAACGAGCAGTACTTC
CASSLRGNEQYF
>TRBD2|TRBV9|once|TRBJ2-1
TGTGCCAGCAGCGTAGTGACTAGCCCGATCAATGAGCAGTTCTTC
CASSVVTSPINEQFF
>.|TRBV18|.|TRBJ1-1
TGTGCCAGCTCACCAGGTAACACAGGGAACACTGAAGCTTTCTTT
CASSPGNTGNTEAFF
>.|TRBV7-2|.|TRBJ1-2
TGTGCCAGCAGACCCCACCCGGGGGGCAGGGTCTATGGCTACACCTTC
CASRPHPGGRVYGYTF
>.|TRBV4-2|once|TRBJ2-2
TGTGCCAGCAGCCAAGTTGTTTCGTATGCGGAGGAGCTGTTTTTT
CASSQVVSYAEELFF
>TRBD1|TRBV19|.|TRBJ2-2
TGTGCCACGTCGGACCGGGGACAGGAGACCGGGGAGCTGTTTTTT
CATSDRGQETGELFF
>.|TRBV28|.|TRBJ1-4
TGTGCCAGCAGTTTACCAGGGGTACAGACTAATGAAAAACTGTTTTTT
CASSLPGVQTNEKLFF
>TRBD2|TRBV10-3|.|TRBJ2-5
TGTGCCATCAGCGAGATAGCGGGAGGAGAGACCCAGTACTTC
CAISEIAGGETQYF
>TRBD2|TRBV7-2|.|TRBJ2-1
TGTGCCAGCAGCCCAACGACTAGCGGGAGGGCCTATGAGCAGTTCTTC
CASSPTTSGRAYEQFF
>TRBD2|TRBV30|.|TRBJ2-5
TGTGCCTGGAGTGGGACTAGCGGGAGGGGTCTTTACCAAGAGACCCAGTACTTC
CAWSGTSGRGLYQETQYF
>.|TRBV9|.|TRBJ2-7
TGTGCCAGCAGCGCGACGGGACTTCCGGGAGAGCAGTACTTC
CASSATGLPGEQYF
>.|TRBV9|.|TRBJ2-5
TGTGCCAGCAGCGCCGGACAGTCCCAAGAGACCCAGTACTTC
CASSAGQSQETQYF
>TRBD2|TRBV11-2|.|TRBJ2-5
TGTGCCAGCAGATCTTTAGGGACTAGAAAAGAGACCCAGTACTTC
CASRSLGTRKETQYF